The clone carrying this TCR beta chain showed up many times. This sample is drawn from a study of T-cell reconstitution after alpha-beta-depleted transplantation in children. Germline lookup yields CDR1 DFQATT and CDR2 SNEGSKA (reference sequence). V lost 4 bases, J lost 6 bases, and 24 bases lay in between. The CDR3 is made up of 17 amino acids. Unique molecular identifiers featured in how the TCRbeta library was prepared. TCRdb analysed the PCR reads with MiXCR anew, one entry per CDR3 protein. The table records about 440,000 distinct CDR3 sequences, about 40% of them present only once. This sequence was found in a girl aged 2 to 9 with aplastic anemia, due to receive a stem cell transplant. The rearrangement joins TRBV20-1 to TRBJ2-2; D may correspond to TRBD1 or TRBD2 (6 bases each). This specimen consisted of PBMCs, obtained before TCRalphabeta/CD19-depleted stem cell transplant. This CDR3 reads CSAISIGGSPRAGELFF. The CDR3 region has the DNA TGCAGTGCTATTTCGATCGGGGGCAGTCCCCGCGCCGGGGAGCTGTTTTTT.